Presented here are 6 T cell receptor beta chains from one specimen sequenced in a study of blood T cell repertoires in COVID-19. The method was immunoSEQ multiplex PCR; TCRdb's version includes in-frame clones alone and lacks a portion of them. The sample consists of about 70,000 clones, roughly 87% of them appearing once. The sequenced sample was peripheral blood. These receptors all stem from a man older than 75 with acute or convalescent COVID-19.

V is TRBV9 and J is TRBJ2-1; 7 nucleotides line up with TRBD2. The V gene's germline CDR1 is SGDLS and CDR2 YYNGEE. This CDR3 comprises 18 residues. The trim removed 4 bases at V and 5 bases at J, leaving 18 bases unmatched. CDR3 loop: CASSSSDRRGLRNNEQFF. As DNA, the CDR3 is TGTGCCAGCAGCTCATCAGACCGGCGGGGGTTGAGGAACAATGAGCAGTTCTTC.

The chain couples TRBV19 to TRBJ1-5, with D tentatively TRBD1 (5 bases). The germline V and J ends were trimmed by 6 bases and 8 bases, with 17 bases remaining between them. The CDR3 extends over 14 amino acids. The germline V gene encodes CDR1 LNHDA and CDR2 SQIVND (reference sequence). This CDR3 is CASSRTGRSEPQHF. CDR3 nucleotide sequence: TGTGCCAGTAGCCGCACAGGAAGAAGTGAGCCCCAGCATTTT.

The chain is built from TRBV5-6 and TRBJ1-2, with 7 bases identical to TRBD1. In germline, CDR1 is SGHDT, CDR2 YYEEEE. The CDR3 covers 14 residues. Germline trimming cut 0 bases from V and 5 bases from J; bases unmatched to any gene: 4. The CDR3 reads CASSLAGQLYGYTF. In nucleotides, the CDR3 is TGTGCCAGCAGCTTGGCGGGACAGTTATATGGCTACACCTTC.

The chain employs TRBV3-1 (or the pseudogene TRBV3-2) and TRBJ1-6; 7 nucleotides agree with TRBD1. The CDR3 covers 18 residues. Germline V gene sequence: CDR1 LGHDT, CDR2 YNNKEL (reference sequence). The junction had 10 bases not matched to a gene; V was cut back by 3 bases and J by 2 bases. The CDR3 DNA reads TGTGCCAGCAGCCAGGATACAGGGGAGCTCACCTATAATTCACCCCTCCACTTT. Protein sequence: CASSQDTGELTYNSPLHF.

The chain couples TRBV29-1 to TRBJ1-1, with D possibly being TRBD1 (6 bases). The CDR3 is made up of 17 amino acids. V was pared by 6 bases and J by 1 base, with 24 bases between. Germline V gives CDR1 SQVTM, CDR2 ANQGSEA. The DNA for the CDR3 is TGCAGCGTAGCTCCCACCGGGACAAGGTGGCGGAACACTGAAGCTTTCTTT. Translating gives CSVAPTGTRWRNTEAFF.

CDR3 protein: CASRLDSLEAFF. Here the CDR3 DNA reads TGTGCCAGCAGACTGGACAGTCTTGAAGCTTTCTTT. This sequence joins TRBV28 and TRBJ1-1; D is possibly TRBD1 (6 bases). In germline, CDR1 is MDHEN, CDR2 SYDVKM. The ends were cut back, 6 bases at V and 7 bases at J, with 12 bases in the middle. The CDR3 length is 12 residues.